This T cell receptor beta chain comes out of a study of blood T cells in healthy people across ages. Details on this clonotype: Its antigen is not known.

The CDR3 is made up of 15 amino acids. Per the germline V gene, CDR1 is DFQATT and CDR2 is SNEGSKA (reference sequence). With V trimmed by 6 bases and J by 7 bases, 7 bases remained unmatched. A J-beta primer mix and a sample-barcoded 5' primer were used in a second PCR of about 7 to 12 cycles. Through a template-switch adaptor with 12 random nucleotides, each cDNA molecule received a tag. TCRdb itself ran the 5' RACE reads through MiXCR, one entry per CDR3 protein. This table has 1.5 million to 2 million distinct CDR3 sequences, roughly 30% appearing once. General study findings and limits: Because sorting was not performed, PBMCs prevented conclusive naive versus antigen-experienced comparison.

Sequencing was carried out using blood. The V gene is TRBV20-1, the J gene TRBJ2-1; 15 nucleotides agree with TRBD2. The source is a woman aged 25 to 39 in good health. Here the CDR3 DNA reads TGCAGTGCAGAGGGGACTAGCGGGAGGTATAATGAGCAGTTCTTC. It is translated as CSAEGTSGRYNEQFF.